A single sample is the source of the 13 T cell receptor beta chains below, sequenced in a study of OX40 agonist ivuxolimab in advanced cancers. Some clones are missing from TCRdb's copy, which holds only in-frame ones; the method was immunoSEQ multiplex PCR. The sample lists around 79,000 clones, around nine tenths occurring once. The input for sequencing was CD4+ or CD8+ T cells sorted from blood, taken in a trial of the OX40 agonist ivuxolimab. The receptors were gathered from an adult with an advanced solid tumor such as melanoma, head and neck, liver or kidney cancer.

This clone was picked up a small number of times. The J gene is TRBJ1-1, the V gene TRBV2; D is possibly TRBD1 (6 bases). CDR1 and CDR2 from the germline V gene are SNHLY and FYNNEI. The V and J ends lost 6 bases and 0 bases respectively, with 14 bases between them. The CDR3 covers 15 residues. For the CDR3, the DNA is TGTGCCAGCAGGCCCGGACAGACCATGAACACTGAAGCTTTCTTT. This codes for CASRPGQTMNTEAFF.

This chain links TRBV15 with TRBJ1-1; D gene uncertain. Per the germline V gene, CDR1 is LNHNV and CDR2 is YYDKDF (reference sequence). Trimming took 5 bases from V and 1 from J, leaving 23 bases between them. The CDR3 covers 18 residues. The CDR3 DNA follows: TGTGCCACCAGCTGGACCGCGGGAAGGTCCGCGGGGAACACTGAAGCTTTCTTT. This translates into CATSWTAGRSAGNTEAFF.

The chain employs TRBV4-3 and TRBJ2-2; TRBD1 is a possible D gene (5 bases). The CDR3 has 14 amino acids. Trimming stripped 6 bases from V and 3 bases from J, with 11 bases between. Germline lookup yields CDR1 LGHNA and CDR2 YSLEER. The chain's CDR3 is CASRMGRDTGELFF. Written as DNA, the CDR3 is TGCGCCAGCAGGATGGGGCGCGACACCGGGGAGCTGTTTTTT.

The chain links TRBV1 to TRBJ2-2; whether TRBD2, the table's D call, matches the DNA was not checked. TRBV1 is a pseudogene locus. CDR3 length: 16 amino acids. Here the CDR3 DNA reads TGCACCAGCAGCACTCTAGCGGGGGGGCTGACCGGGGAGCTGTTTTTT. Residues: CTSSTLAGGLTGELFF.

V usage is TRBV18 and J usage is TRBJ1-1, with D tentatively TRBD1 (6 bases). CDR1 is KGHSH and CDR2 is LQKENI in the germline V gene. The CDR3 contains 15 residues. The germline V and J ends were trimmed by 0 bases and 1 base, with 9 bases remaining between them. Written as DNA, the CDR3 is TGTGCCAGCTCACCACCCCGGGGGGCGAACACTGAAGCTTTCTTT. This gives the protein CASSPPRGANTEAFF.

The chain carries TRBV2 and TRBJ2-7; D gene unclear. The CDR3 is 14 amino acids. Germline CDR1 and CDR2: SNHLY and FYNNEI. V gave up 2 bases and J gave up 0 bases, with 8 bases separating them. The CDR3 nucleotides are TGTGCCAGCAGTGAAACAGATTCCTCCTACGAGCAGTACTTC. It encodes CASSETDSSYEQYF.

The chain carries TRBV6-5 and TRBJ2-7, with 7 nucleotides matching TRBD1. The CDR3 totals 15 residues. The trim removed 2 bases at V and 2 bases at J, leaving 6 bases unmatched. CDR1 MNHEY and CDR2 SVGAGI come from the germline V gene. The CDR3, as DNA: TGTGCCAGCAGTTACGTTTCAGGGGGAGCCTACGAGCAGTACTTC. As protein: CASSYVSGGAYEQYF.

The chain carries TRBV10-3 and TRBJ1-2, with D possibly being TRBD1 (6 bases). In germline, CDR1 is ENHRY, CDR2 SYGVKD. There are 15 residues in the CDR3. Trimming took 8 bases from V and 3 from J, leaving 19 bases between them. For the CDR3, the DNA is TGTGCCATCCCCCGGCGGGGGCTACCGGACTATGGCTACACCTTC. Translated, it gives CAIPRRGLPDYGYTF.

The CDR3 sequence is CASSLASVMTGELFF. CDR3 sequence (DNA): TGTGCCAGCAGCTTGGCCTCAGTCATGACCGGGGAGCTGTTTTTT. The V call is TRBV5-5, the J call TRBJ2-2; D is ambiguous. There are 15 residues in the CDR3. Germline V gene sequence: CDR1 SGHKS, CDR2 YYEKEE (reference sequence). V lost 0 bases and J 5 bases, leaving 11 bases between the germline ends.

This chain uses TRBV28 with TRBJ2-7, with D hard to call. The CDR3 is made up of 11 amino acids. CDR1 and CDR2 (germline): MDHEN, SYDVKM. The V end was cut by 2 bases, the J end by 6 bases, with 5 bases between. The CDR3 spells CASSLGSEQYF. CDR3 in DNA: TGTGCCAGCAGTTTAGGCAGCGAGCAGTACTTC.

This sequence joins TRBV28 and TRBJ1-3, with TRBD1 matching over 7 bases. This CDR3 is 16 amino acids long. V lost 2 bases and J lost 0; bases outside the gene matches: 4. Germline CDR1 MDHEN, CDR2 SYDVKM. The CDR3 bases are TGTGCCAGCAGTTTACCAGGGGGTCGCTCTGGAAACACCATATATTTT. It is translated as CASSLPGGRSGNTIYF. The full variable domain, its missing parts supplied by reference TRBV28 and TRBJ1-3, is DVKVTQSSRYLVKRTGEKVFLECVQDMDHENMFWYRQDPGLGLRLIYFSYDVKMKEKGDIPEGYSVSREKKERFSLILESASTNQTSMYLCASSLPGGRSGNTIYFGEGSWLTVV.

The J gene is TRBJ1-2, the V gene TRBV5-1; the match to TRBD1 covers 10 bases. The CDR3 totals 13 residues. The V gene end was trimmed by 2 bases and the J gene end by 8 bases; junction bases not matched to a gene: 3. In germline, CDR1 is SGHRS, CDR2 YFSETQ. The CDR3 region is CASSFGQGEGYTF. In DNA, the CDR3 is TGCGCCAGCAGCTTTGGACAGGGGGAAGGCTACACCTTC.

The chain combines TRBV19 with TRBJ2-7, with D possibly TRBD1 on 5 matching bases. The CDR3 has 14 residues. Germline lookup yields CDR1 LNHDA and CDR2 SQIVND (reference sequence). V dropped 4 bases and J dropped 5 bases, with 15 bases sitting between them. The CDR3 reads CASSNQGTANEQYF. CDR3 DNA: TGTGCCAGTAGTAATCAGGGTACGGCGAACGAGCAGTACTTC.